This is a list of T cell receptor beta chains from one sample in a study of identical twins. TCRdb itself ran the 5' RACE reads through MiXCR, one entry per CDR3 protein. The sample yields a few hundred thousand distinct CDR3 sequences, 15% to 20% seen once. Sequencing was carried out using naive T cells sorted from blood. The receptors here all came from a man aged 45-60 years in good health. Both conserved end residues are part of each CDR3. A D gene is named only where the DNA matches it firmly. Size tells how often a clone was seen (once, few, many) or the class of an expanded clone, and some rows leave it out.

J gene	clone size	D gene	V gene	CDR3 protein	CDR3 DNA
TRBJ2-3	few	TRBD2	TRBV5-6	CASSFASGAQYF	TGTGCCAGCAGCTTTGCTAGCGGAGCGCAGTATTTT
TRBJ2-1	many	-	TRBV18	CASSQQYNEQFF	TGTGCCAGCTCACAACAATACAATGAGCAGTTCTTC
TRBJ2-1	-	-	TRBV9	CASSVEFGGKGEQFF	TGTGCCAGCAGCGTAGAGTTTGGAGGGAAAGGTGAGCAGTTCTTC
TRBJ1-6	few	-	TRBV27	CASSFSGENSPLHF	TGTGCCAGCAGTTTTTCTGGGGAGAATTCACCCCTCCACTTT
TRBJ1-5	-	-	TRBV6-2/TRBV6-3	CASSYLGSHNQPQHF	TGTGCCAGCAGTTACCTAGGCAGCCATAATCAGCCCCAGCATTTT
TRBJ2-7	few	TRBD1	TRBV5-1	CASSLAGQGAREQYF	TGCGCCAGCAGCTTGGCCGGGCAGGGGGCGCGGGAGCAGTACTTC
TRBJ1-1	few	-	TRBV6-2/TRBV6-3	CASSIYLPGEAFF	TGTGCCAGCAGTATTTACTTACCGGGGGAAGCTTTCTTT
TRBJ1-2	many	TRBD1	TRBV6-5	CASSYPSSGRQGDIYGYTF	TGTGCCAGCAGTTACCCCAGCTCGGGTAGACAGGGAGACATCTATGGCTACACCTTC
TRBJ2-7	-	TRBD1	TRBV20-1	CSAREEWDRNGLGEQYF	TGCAGTGCTAGAGAGGAGTGGGACAGGAATGGTTTGGGCGAGCAGTACTTC
TRBJ2-1	few	-	TRBV27	CASSFSFQDLPYNEQFF	TGTGCCAGCAGTTTCTCATTTCAAGACTTACCATACAATGAGCAGTTCTTC
TRBJ2-2	many	-	TRBV14	CASSQFGTGELFF	TGTGCCAGCAGCCAATTTGGAACCGGGGAGCTGTTTTTT
TRBJ1-1	-	-	TRBV3-1	CASSQGTGNTEAFF	TGTGCCAGCAGCCAAGGAACAGGCAACACTGAAGCTTTCTTT
TRBJ2-7	-	-	TRBV12-3/TRBV12-4	CASGRGADREQYF	TGTGCCAGCGGGCGGGGCGCGGATCGCGAGCAGTACTTC
TRBJ1-2	many	-	TRBV7-2	CASSTYTGPYGYTF	TGTGCCAGCAGCACCTACACAGGACCCTATGGCTACACCTTC
TRBJ2-2	few	-	TRBV6-6	CASTPGGELFF	TGTGCCAGCACCCCAGGGGGGGAGCTGTTTTTT
TRBJ2-3	few	TRBD2	TRBV7-2	CASRRPGLGTDTQYF	TGTGCCAGCAGACGGCCGGGACTAGGAACAGATACGCAGTATTTT
TRBJ2-3	once	TRBD2	TRBV10-3	CANPLLEVVLAGRDTQYF	TGTGCCAACCCTCTCCTCGAAGTTGTTCTAGCGGGGAGAGATACGCAGTATTTT
TRBJ2-7	few	TRBD2	TRBV7-2	CASSLGLADAYEQYF	TGTGCCAGCAGCTTAGGACTAGCGGATGCCTACGAGCAGTACTTC
TRBJ2-1	-	-	TRBV5-1	CASSLADGGYNEQFF	TGCGCCAGCAGCTTGGCCGACGGAGGATACAATGAGCAGTTCTTC
TRBJ1-1	-	-	TRBV4-3	CASSQEMRSEAFF	TGCGCCAGCAGCCAAGAAATGAGGTCTGAAGCTTTCTTT
TRBJ2-7	many	-	TRBV29-1	CSVGPQVGRTDEQYF	TGCAGCGTTGGGCCCCAGGTCGGGAGAACCGACGAGCAGTACTTC
TRBJ2-4	many	TRBD1	TRBV7-2	CASSVTGTGAKNIQYF	TGTGCCAGCAGCGTAACCGGGACAGGAGCCAAAAACATTCAGTACTTC
TRBJ1-5	-	-	TRBV6-5	CASSYYRADQPQHF	TGTGCCAGCAGTTACTACAGGGCGGATCAGCCCCAGCATTTT
TRBJ2-1	many	TRBD2	TRBV5-1	CASSLGLAGANDNEQFF	TGCGCCAGCAGCTTGGGCCTAGCGGGAGCAAATGACAATGAGCAGTTCTTC
TRBJ2-7	few	TRBD2	TRBV20-1	CSGASGSPYEQYF	TGCAGCGGTGCTAGCGGGAGTCCTTACGAGCAGTACTTC
TRBJ2-7	many	-	TRBV12-3/TRBV12-4	CASRNSILYEQYF	TGTGCCAGCAGGAACAGCATTCTCTACGAGCAGTACTTC
TRBJ1-1	once	-	TRBV6-2/TRBV6-3	CASSGLEAFF	TGTGCCAGCAGTGGACTAGAAGCTTTCTTT
TRBJ2-7	-	TRBD1	TRBV29-1	CSVTGQGRPWEQYF	TGCAGCGTTACGGGACAGGGGCGTCCCTGGGAGCAGTACTTC
TRBJ2-2	many	TRBD1	TRBV27	CASSLMGQGPTGELFF	TGTGCCAGCAGTTTAATGGGACAGGGGCCGACCGGGGAGCTGTTTTTT
TRBJ2-5	many	TRBD1	TRBV6-1	CASSRDRSRQETQYF	TGTGCCAGCAGCCGGGACAGGTCAAGACAAGAGACCCAGTACTTC
TRBJ2-4	many	-	TRBV5-1	CASSLEGLAKNIQYF	TGCGCCAGCAGCTTGGAGGGGCTAGCCAAAAACATTCAGTACTTC
TRBJ2-1	-	TRBD1	TRBV4-1	CASSQDPGTGFTNEQFF	TGCGCCAGCAGCCAAGATCCGGGGACAGGGTTTACGAATGAGCAGTTCTTC
TRBJ1-1	many	-	TRBV5-1	CASSYVGIEQGNTEAFF	TGCGCCAGCAGCTATGTCGGCATTGAACAGGGGAACACTGAAGCTTTCTTT
TRBJ2-1	-	-	TRBV20-1	CSAREPSDEQFF	TGCAGTGCTAGAGAACCTTCGGATGAGCAGTTCTTC
TRBJ2-7	many	-	TRBV6-5	CASSYFQDAYEQYF	TGTGCCAGCAGTTACTTCCAGGACGCCTACGAGCAGTACTTC
TRBJ2-1	few	-	TRBV5-6	CASSPFFWGSSYNEQFF	TGTGCCAGCAGCCCCTTTTTTTGGGGGAGCTCCTACAATGAGCAGTTCTTC
TRBJ2-7	few	TRBD1	TRBV5-1	CASRQGQGSSYEQYF	TGCGCCAGCAGACAGGGACAGGGGAGCTCCTACGAGCAGTACTTC
TRBJ2-2	many	-	TRBV10-3	CAISDARPRNTGELFF	TGTGCCATCAGTGATGCGAGGCCCCGGAACACCGGGGAGCTGTTTTTT
TRBJ2-1	-	TRBD2	TRBV11-1	CASSATSGSYNEQFF	TGTGCCAGCAGCGCAACTAGCGGGTCCTACAATGAGCAGTTCTTC
TRBJ1-1	few	-	TRBV6-2/TRBV6-3	CASKTNAGWNTEAFF	TGTGCCAGCAAGACAAACGCGGGCTGGAACACTGAAGCTTTCTTT
TRBJ2-7	few	TRBD2	TRBV7-2	CASTASGRSYEQYF	TGTGCCAGCACGGCTAGCGGCCGCTCCTACGAGCAGTACTTC
TRBJ1-2	many	-	TRBV12-3/TRBV12-4	CASTPNQGNYGYTF	TGTGCCAGCACCCCCAATCAGGGGAACTATGGCTACACCTTC
TRBJ2-1	-	TRBD2	TRBV6-5	CASSTRLAGGPGQFF	TGTGCCAGCAGTACCCGACTAGCGGGGGGGCCGGGGCAGTTCTTC
TRBJ2-5	-	-	TRBV24-1	CATQGQETQYF	TGTGCCACCCAGGGCCAAGAGACCCAGTACTTC
TRBJ1-5	many	-	TRBV7-2	CASSFWVQQPQHF	TGTGCCAGCAGCTTTTGGGTACAGCAGCCCCAGCATTTT